This entry concerns a single T cell receptor beta chain. Antigen: not known. The data are from a study of lymphopenia after photon versus proton radiotherapy. The study's findings and limits: Survival link was tested only in deceased patients; proton benefit remains a possibility. In patients who died, overall survival fell as post-nadir TCR diversity dropped more. Under photons, naive T cells and diversity fell while effector/memory populations rose. Post-nadir diversity loss with photons came from oligoclonal expansion, particularly CD8+ Temra cells.

This table comes from immunoSEQ multiplex PCR, and its TCRdb copy is limited to in-frame clones, with some not included. Of approximately 91,000 clones listed, over 70% are singletons. V was pared by 9 bases and J by 2 bases, with 10 bases between. CDR3 size: 12 residues. Germline-derived CDR1 and CDR2 are SGHTA and FQGNSA. This chain uses TRBV7-2 with TRBJ1-2, with D uncertain. The material was peripheral blood, obtained from a patient treated with proton-based radiotherapy. This TCR was recovered from a man aged 60 to 69 with pancreatic cancer. The CDR3: CASPLSNYGYTF. CDR3 coding DNA: TGTGCCAGTCCACTCTCGAACTATGGCTACACCTTC.